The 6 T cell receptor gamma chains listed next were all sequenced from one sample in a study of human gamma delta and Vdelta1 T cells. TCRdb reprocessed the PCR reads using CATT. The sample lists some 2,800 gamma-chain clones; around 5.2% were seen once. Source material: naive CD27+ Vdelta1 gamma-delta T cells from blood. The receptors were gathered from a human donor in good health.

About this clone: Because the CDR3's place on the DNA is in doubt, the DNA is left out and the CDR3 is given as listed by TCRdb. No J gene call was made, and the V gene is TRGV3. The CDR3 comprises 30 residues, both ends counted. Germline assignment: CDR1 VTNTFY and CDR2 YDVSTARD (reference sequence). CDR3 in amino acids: CATWTGGGRNSLAVEQHLLSQVSIGRIQHF.

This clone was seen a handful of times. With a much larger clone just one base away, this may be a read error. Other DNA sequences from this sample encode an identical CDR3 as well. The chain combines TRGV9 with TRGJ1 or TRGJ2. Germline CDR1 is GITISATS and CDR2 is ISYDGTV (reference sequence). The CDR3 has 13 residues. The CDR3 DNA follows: TGTGCCTTGTGGGAAGGGAATTATTATAAGAAGCTCTTT. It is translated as CALWEGNYYKKLF.

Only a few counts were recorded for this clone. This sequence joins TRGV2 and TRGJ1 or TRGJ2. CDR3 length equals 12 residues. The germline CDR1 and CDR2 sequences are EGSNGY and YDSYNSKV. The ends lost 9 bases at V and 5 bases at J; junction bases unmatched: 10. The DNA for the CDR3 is TGTGCCACCGTGGAGGGTCATTATAAGAAACTCTTT. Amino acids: CATVEGHYKKLF.

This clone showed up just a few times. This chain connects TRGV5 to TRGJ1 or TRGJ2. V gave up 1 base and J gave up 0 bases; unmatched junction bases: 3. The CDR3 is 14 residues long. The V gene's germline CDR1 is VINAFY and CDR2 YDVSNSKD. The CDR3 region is CATWDRENYYKKLF. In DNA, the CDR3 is TGTGCCACCTGGGACAGAGAGAATTATTATAAGAAACTCTTT.

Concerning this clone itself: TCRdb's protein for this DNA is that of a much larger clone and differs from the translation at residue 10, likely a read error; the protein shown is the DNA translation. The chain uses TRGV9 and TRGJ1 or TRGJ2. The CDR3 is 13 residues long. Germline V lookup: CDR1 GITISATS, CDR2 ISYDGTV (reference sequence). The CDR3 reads CALWEKQGYRKLF. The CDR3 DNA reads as TGTGCCTTGTGGGAGAAACAAGGGTATAGGAAACTCTTT.

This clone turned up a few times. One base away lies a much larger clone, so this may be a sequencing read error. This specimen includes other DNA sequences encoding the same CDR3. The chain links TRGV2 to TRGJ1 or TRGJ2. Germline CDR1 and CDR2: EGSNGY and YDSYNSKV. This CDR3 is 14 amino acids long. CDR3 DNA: TGTGCCACCTGGGACGGGCCAATGTATTATAAGAAACTATTT. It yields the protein CATWDGPMYYKKLF.